These 31 T cell receptor beta chains came from one sample sequenced in a study of blood T cell repertoires in COVID-19. Assay used: immunoSEQ multiplex PCR; TCRdb lists only in-frame clones, some missing. The sample yields 200,000 to 300,000 clones, 86% seen once. Specimen: peripheral blood. All receptors derive from a woman between 55 and 75 years old who had recovered from COVID-19.

The chain uses TRBV4-2 and TRBJ2-5; 11 positions agree with TRBD2. The CDR3 runs 17 residues. Germline assignment: CDR1 LGHNA and CDR2 YNFKEQ. The V gene end was trimmed by 3 bases and the J gene end by 1 base; junction bases not matched to a gene: 7. CDR3 loop: CASSQDTGLAVQETQYF. CDR3 bases: TGTGCCAGCAGCCAGGATACGGGACTAGCGGTCCAAGAGACCCAGTACTTC.

This sequence joins TRBV5-8 and TRBJ2-7; maybe TRBD1 (5 bases). V lost 4 bases and J lost 4, with 15 bases in between. The CDR3 runs 14 residues. Germline V gives CDR1 SGHTS, CDR2 YDEGEE. CDR3 DNA: TGTGCCAGCAGCAGTGACAGAACAAAATACGAGCAGTACTTC. Protein: CASSSDRTKYEQYF. Together with reference TRBV5-8 and TRBJ2-7, the CDR3 gives the full variable domain: EAGVTQSPTHLIKTRGQQATLRCSPISGHTSVYWYQQALGLGLQFLLWYDEGEERNRGNFPPRFSGRQFPNYSSELNVNALELEDSALYLCASSSDRTKYEQYFGPGTRLTVT.

In its sample, this clone was seen many times. V and J are TRBV29-1 and TRBJ1-4; no firm D call. Germline CDR1 and CDR2: SQVTM and ANQGSEA. The CDR3 is 11 amino acids. V was clipped by 4 bases and J by 4 bases, with 4 bases between them. For the CDR3, the DNA is TGCAGCGTTGTACTTAATGAAAAACTGTTTTTT. Its protein product is CSVVLNEKLFF.

V and J are TRBV27 and TRBJ2-1, with 9 bases fitting TRBD2. CDR1 is MNHEY, CDR2 SMNVEV, per germline (reference sequence). After removal of 7 bases from V and 3 bases from J, the junction contained 7 bases not matched to a gene. The CDR3 is made up of 15 amino acids. CDR3 amino acids: CASTRRGGGYNEQFF. The DNA for the CDR3 is TGTGCCAGCACCCGGCGGGGGGGAGGCTACAATGAGCAGTTCTTC.

The CDR3 region is CASSFGTARVYEQYF. Here the CDR3 DNA reads TGTGCCAGCAGTTTCGGGACAGCTCGTGTGTACGAGCAGTACTTC. V is TRBV28 and J is TRBJ2-7; 7 bases align to TRBD1. The CDR3 is 15 residues long. V dropped 3 bases and J dropped 4; count of bases not matched to a gene: 9. Looked up from germline, CDR1 is MDHEN and CDR2 is SYDVKM.

In this sample, this clone turned up a few times. This rearrangement joins TRBV5-4 to TRBJ1-2; no clear D gene. Germline V gene sequence: CDR1 SGHNT, CDR2 YYREEE (reference sequence). CDR3 length equals 19 residues. V lost 1 base and J 1 base, leaving 23 bases between the germline ends. In DNA form, the CDR3 reads TGTGCCAGCAGCTTGCGTCAGGCGCACACCCAAAACTTTAACTATGGCTACACCTTC. Translating gives CASSLRQAHTQNFNYGYTF. Full variable domain (outside the CDR3, taken from reference TRBV5-4 and TRBJ1-2): ETGVTQSPTHLIKTRGQQVTLRCSSQSGHNTVSWYQQALGQGPQFIFQYYREEENGRGNFPPRFSGLQFPNYSSELNVNALELDDSALYLCASSLRQAHTQNFNYGYTFGSGTRLTVV.

This rearrangement joins TRBV3-1 (or the pseudogene TRBV3-2) to TRBJ2-3; 7 nucleotides agree with TRBD2. Germline CDR1 reads LGHDT; CDR2 reads YNNKEL (reference sequence). The CDR3 covers 18 residues. Germline trimming cut 4 bases from V and 2 bases from J; bases unmatched to any gene: 15. The CDR3 nucleotides are TGTGCCAGCAGCCCCACCTATCTGGCGGGGGTAGCCACAGATACGCAGTATTTT. Amino acid sequence: CASSPTYLAGVATDTQYF.

The CDR3: CASTELGPRDSPLHF. CDR3 nucleotide sequence: TGTGCCAGCACCGAACTCGGGCCGAGGGATTCACCCCTCCACTTT. The chain is built from TRBV6-5 and TRBJ1-6, with D hard to call. V lost 7 bases and J 8 bases, leaving 18 bases between the germline ends. Germline CDR1 reads MNHEY; CDR2 reads SVGAGI. This CDR3 contains 15 residues.

The rearrangement uses TRBV15 and TRBJ1-4; a possible D gene is TRBD1 (6 bases). Per the germline V gene, CDR1 is LNHNV and CDR2 is YYDKDF (reference sequence). V was cut by 0 bases and J by 7 bases, with 12 bases left in between. The CDR3 runs to 15 residues. Here the CDR3 DNA reads TGTGCCACCAGCAGAGATTCAGGGGCATTTGAAAAACTGTTTTTT. Translation gives CATSRDSGAFEKLFF.

The rearrangement links TRBV9 to TRBJ2-1; the match to TRBD1 covers 12 bases. The CDR3 runs to 12 residues. Losses at the gene ends were 3 bases for V and 14 bases for J; bases not matched to a gene: 3. The germline gives CDR1 SGDLS, CDR2 YYNGEE. The CDR3 bases are TGTGCCAGCAGCGCGGGACAGGGGGCAAAGTTCTTC. It yields the protein CASSAGQGAKFF.

A single count supports this clone. The V gene is TRBV6-5, the J gene TRBJ2-7; no definite D call. CDR1 and CDR2 (germline): MNHEY, SVGAGI. The CDR3 sequence is 13 residues long. The V end lost 3 bases, the J end lost 6 bases, and 12 bases lay between the germline ends. As DNA, the CDR3 is TGTGCCAGCAGTTATTTCAGAGGTAGCGAGCAGTACTTC. This encodes CASSYFRGSEQYF.

The chain uses TRBV5-1 and TRBJ1-2; the D is unclear. This CDR3 has 14 residues. V lost 2 bases, J lost 4 bases, and 12 bases lay in between. Germline V lookup: CDR1 SGHRS, CDR2 YFSETQ. CDR3 sequence (DNA): TGCGCCAGCAGCTTTGCGGAGGAACCCTATGGCTACACCTTC. Protein product: CASSFAEEPYGYTF.

The chain couples TRBV18 to TRBJ2-7; 9 bases line up with TRBD1. The CDR3 consists of 17 residues. J gave up 6 bases and V 3 bases, and 15 bases lay outside the gene matches. Germline values: CDR1 KGHSH, CDR2 LQKENI. The CDR3 DNA sequence: TGTGCCAGCTCACCGCAACAAGGGACAGGGCAGGCGTTCGAGCAGTACTTC. Translation: CASSPQQGTGQAFEQYF.

The chain carries TRBV5-1 and TRBJ2-3, with 12 bases aligning to TRBD2. V trimming: 1 base; J trimming: 1 base; junction bases outside the gene matches: 7. The CDR3 covers 18 residues. The germline V gene has CDR1 SGHRS and CDR2 YFSETQ. The CDR3 loop is CASSLWPSGGVGTDTQYF. In DNA form, the CDR3 reads TGCGCCAGCAGCTTGTGGCCTAGCGGGGGGGTTGGCACAGATACGCAGTATTTT. Supplemented by reference TRBV5-1 and TRBJ2-3, the full variable domain reads KAGVTQTPRYLIKTRGQQVTLSCSPISGHRSVSWYQQTPGQGLQFLFEYFSETQRNKGNFPGRFSGRQFSNSRSEMNVSTLELGDSALYLCASSLWPSGGVGTDTQYFGPGTRLTVL.

The CDR3 region has the DNA TGTGCCACCAGTGTCGTGACTAGCGGGTTGAGCTCCTACAATGAGCAGTTCTTC. Translating it yields CATSVVTSGLSSYNEQFF. V usage is TRBV24-1 and J usage is TRBJ2-1, with 10 bases matching TRBD2. Trimming took 5 bases from V and 0 from J; bases not matched to a gene: 9. This CDR3 comprises 18 residues. Germline CDR1 is KGHDR and CDR2 is SFDVKD.

This chain joins TRBV7-3 and TRBJ2-3, with 11 bases fitting TRBD2. Germline lookup yields CDR1 SGHTA and CDR2 FQGTGA. V lost 10 bases, J lost 0 bases, and 3 bases stayed unmatched. The CDR3 spans 14 residues. As DNA, the CDR3 is TGTGCCACCCGACTAGCGGGGAGCACAGATACGCAGTATTTT. It translates to CATRLAGSTDTQYF.

This clone was counted a single time. The gene calls are TRBV4-3 and TRBJ1-5; possible D gene TRBD1, 6 bases. Germline CDR1 and CDR2: LGHNA and YSLEER. Trimming took off 0 bases at V and 5 bases at J, with 14 bases between the two ends. This CDR3 has 16 amino acids. The CDR3 DNA sequence: TGCGCCAGCAGCCAAGAAAGCGACAGGCCTTATCAGCCCCAGCATTTT. It encodes CASSQESDRPYQPQHF.

V and J are TRBV9 and TRBJ2-1, with 9 bases that match TRBD2. Germline assignment: CDR1 SGDLS and CDR2 YYNGEE. The CDR3 sequence is 16 residues long. V shed 4 bases and J 3 bases; nucleotides not matched to a gene: 8. The CDR3 here is CASSPASGGHYNEQFF. Here the CDR3 DNA reads TGTGCCAGCAGCCCAGCAAGCGGGGGGCACTACAATGAGCAGTTCTTC.

This clone was found a few times. This chain links TRBV28 with TRBJ2-1, with a possible D match to TRBD1 (5 bases). V gave up 4 bases and J gave up 7 bases, with 17 bases separating them. Per the germline V gene, CDR1 is MDHEN and CDR2 is SYDVKM. This CDR3 is 15 amino acids long. CDR3 amino acids: CASSSVDSARNEQFF. CDR3 DNA: TGTGCCAGCAGTTCAGTCGACAGCGCTCGTAATGAGCAGTTCTTC.

The V gene is TRBV19, the J gene TRBJ1-5; 7 bases match TRBD1. After removal of 7 bases from V and 5 bases from J, the junction contained 8 bases not matched to a gene. The CDR3 contains 14 residues. Germline V gene data show CDR1 as LNHDA and CDR2 as SQIVND (reference sequence). The CDR3, as DNA: TGTGCCAGTAATCCGGGACAGAGTGATCAGCCCCAGCATTTT. It translates to CASNPGQSDQPQHF.

This clone was observed a single time. This chain connects TRBV30 to TRBJ1-5, with a tentative D call TRBD1 (6 bases). Trimming shortened V by 5 bases and J by 11 bases, and 16 bases separated the two germline ends. Per the germline V gene, CDR1 is GTSNPN and CDR2 is SVGIG (reference sequence). This CDR3 has 12 amino acids. Here the CDR3 DNA reads TGTGCCTGGCTTCTTGGACAGATTACCCAGCATTTT. Encoded protein: CAWLLGQITQHF.

V gene TRBV7-3 combines with J gene TRBJ1-1; D is unclear. This CDR3 has 14 amino acids. Trimming stripped 5 bases from V and 5 bases from J, with 15 bases between. The germline V gene has CDR1 SGHTA and CDR2 FQGTGA. Written as DNA, the CDR3 is TGTGCCAGCAGCCTCCGGAGTAAAGATACTGAAGCTTTCTTT. Its translation is CASSLRSKDTEAFF.

V usage is TRBV5-5 and J usage is TRBJ2-7; D is possibly TRBD1 (6 bases). V was pared by 0 bases and J by 3 bases, with 10 bases between. In germline, CDR1 is SGHKS, CDR2 YYEKEE (reference sequence). CDR3 length: 14 amino acids. The CDR3: CASSLVGQIYEQYF. The CDR3 DNA reads TGTGCCAGCAGCTTGGTAGGACAGATCTACGAGCAGTACTTC. The entire variable domain, with the rest obtained from reference TRBV5-5 and TRBJ2-7, is as follows: DAGVTQSPTHLIKTRGQQVTLRCSPISGHKSVSWYQQVLGQGPQFIFQYYEKEERGRGNFPDRFSARQFPNYSSELNVNALLLGDSALYLCASSLVGQIYEQYFGPGTRLTVT.

This chain links TRBV24-1 with TRBJ1-6; 8 bases are shared with TRBD1. V trimming: 4 bases; J trimming: 9 bases; junction bases outside the gene matches: 7. Germline CDR1 KGHDR, CDR2 SFDVKD. CDR3 length: 15 residues. The DNA for the CDR3 is TGTGCCACCAGTGACCGGGACAGGTTCAGTTCACCCCTCCACTTT. Amino acids: CATSDRDRFSSPLHF.

CDR3 residues: CASSLRREQYF. CDR3 nucleotide sequence: TGTGCCAGCAGTTTAAGGCGGGAGCAGTACTTC. V usage is TRBV28 and J usage is TRBJ2-7; D not certain. This CDR3 region has 11 residues. V was trimmed by 2 bases and J by 7 bases, leaving 6 bases between them. From germline, CDR1 is MDHEN and CDR2 SYDVKM.

This clone was counted only a few times. The chain employs TRBV7-2 and TRBJ2-5, with 7 bases identical to TRBD2. The CDR3 sequence is 17 residues long. The V and J ends lost 4 bases and 2 bases, in that order; junction bases with no gene match: 13. Germline assignment: CDR1 SGHTA and CDR2 FQGNSA. The CDR3 is CASSSPLWRGRQETQYF. The CDR3 DNA is TGTGCCAGCAGCTCCCCCCTCTGGCGGGGGAGGCAAGAGACCCAGTACTTC.

The rearrangement joins TRBV11-3 to TRBJ2-1, with D possibly being TRBD1 (7 bases). The length of the CDR3 is 16 residues. V was trimmed by 5 bases and J by 2 bases, leaving 16 bases between them. CDR1 and CDR2 from the germline V gene are SGHNT and YENEEA. The CDR3 spells CASSLNRGGTYNEQFF. The CDR3 DNA reads TGTGCCAGCAGCCTCAACAGGGGAGGAACCTACAATGAGCAGTTCTTC.

This rearrangement joins TRBV10-1 to TRBJ1-1; 8 bases are a match to TRBD1. Germline values: CDR1 WNHNN, CDR2 SYGVQD (reference sequence). The length of the CDR3 is 15 residues. Trimming cost V 2 bases and J 1 base; bases outside gene matches: 3. CDR3 coding DNA: TGCGCCAGCAGTGAGAGGCAGGGGGCGAACACTGAAGCTTTCTTT. It encodes CASSERQGANTEAFF.

The chain has TRBV28 and TRBJ1-1; 8 bases are a match to TRBD1. CDR3 length: 13 amino acids. The V segment lost 5 bases and the J segment 6 bases; nucleotides outside the gene matches: 5. CDR1 and CDR2 (germline): MDHEN, SYDVKM. CDR3 residues: CASSLIQGAEAFF. In DNA form, the CDR3 reads TGTGCCAGCAGTCTCATACAGGGGGCTGAAGCTTTCTTT.

The DNA for the CDR3 is TGTGCCAGCAGCTTCATCCGGGAGGAAGCTTTCTTT. This gives the protein CASSFIREEAFF. This chain uses TRBV7-9 with TRBJ1-1; D ambiguous. Germline V gene sequence: CDR1 SEHNR, CDR2 FQNEAQ (reference sequence). The CDR3 runs 12 residues. V shed 3 bases and J shed 8 bases, with 10 bases lying between them. Full variable domain (missing parts from reference TRBV7-9 and TRBJ1-1): DTGVSQNPRHKITKRGQNVTFRCDPISEHNRLYWYRQTLGQGPEFLTYFQNEAQLEKSRLLSDRFSAERPKGSFSTLEIQRTEQGDSAMYLCASSFIREEAFFGQGTRLTVV.

J is TRBJ1-1 and V is TRBV7-2; D is undetermined. Germline V gene lookup returns CDR1 SGHTA and CDR2 FQGNSA. The CDR3 loop spans 14 amino acids. With 5 bases removed from V and 4 bases from J, the gap between germline ends came to 14 bases. CDR3 amino acids: CASSQQAGGTEAFF. As DNA, the CDR3 is TGTGCCAGCAGCCAGCAGGCGGGAGGCACTGAAGCTTTCTTT.